The 25 T cell receptor beta chains reported below all come from one sample, sequenced in a study of cytomegalovirus exposure and HLA in healthy donors. PCR employed 60 Vbeta and 13 Jbeta primers. The assay was immunoSEQ multiplex PCR, and TCRdb's table has in-frame clones only and misses some. Of some 200,000 clones detected, just under 80% appear once; the ten largest clones hold roughly 2.7%. Sample: PBMCs. All receptors derive from a female donor in good health and CMV-seronegative.

The V gene is TRBV9, the J gene TRBJ1-2, with D possibly matching TRBD1 (5 bases). With 4 bases removed from V and 1 base from J, the gap between germline ends came to 11 bases. This CDR3 comprises 14 residues. The V gene's germline CDR1 is SGDLS and CDR2 YYNGEE. CDR3 in DNA: TGTGCCAGCAGCTCGCAGGGATTTAACTATGGCTACACCTTC. This codes for CASSSQGFNYGYTF.

This chain links TRBV27 with TRBJ2-7, with D perhaps matching TRBD2 (5 bases). V lost 4 bases and J 0 bases, leaving 13 bases between the germline ends. The CDR3 sequence is 15 residues long. CDR1 and CDR2 (germline): MNHEY, SMNVEV (reference sequence). CDR3 bases: TGTGCCAGCAGTTCCCGACGGGGAAACTCCTACGAGCAGTACTTC. It encodes CASSSRRGNSYEQYF.

As concerns this clone: One junction end disagrees with the germline gene, perhaps due to a read error. This rearrangement joins TRBV5-1 to TRBJ1-4; D possibly corresponds to TRBD1 (6 bases). In germline, CDR1 is SGHRS, CDR2 YFSETQ. CDR3 size: 13 residues. CDR3 nucleotides: TGCGCCAGCAGCAGGGACACTAGTGAAAAACTGTTTTTT. Residues: CASSRDTSEKLFF.

The gene calls are TRBV5-1 and TRBJ1-1; tentative D call: TRBD1 (6 bases). Germline V gene sequence: CDR1 SGHRS, CDR2 YFSETQ. Trimming took off 4 bases at V and 7 bases at J, with 8 bases between the two ends. The CDR3 spans 11 residues. Written as DNA, the CDR3 is TGCGCCAGCAGCCCAGGGGTTGAAGCTTTCTTT. Amino acid sequence: CASSPGVEAFF.

V gene TRBV25-1 combines with J gene TRBJ2-2; 7 nucleotides line up with TRBD1. The germline CDR1 and CDR2 sequences are MGHDK and SYGVNS. This CDR3 comprises 12 residues. V shed 4 bases, J shed 16 bases, and the junction held 9 bases outside the gene matches. In nucleotides, the CDR3 is TGTGCCAGCAGTGCCCCCCGACAGGGTACGTTTTTT. Translation: CASSAPRQGTFF.

This clone was counted a few times. The V gene is TRBV7-9, the J gene TRBJ2-7; D is undetermined. Germline values: CDR1 SEHNR, CDR2 FQNEAQ (reference sequence). V lost 6 bases, J lost 2 bases, and 8 bases lay in between. The CDR3 totals 12 residues. This CDR3 is CASRGETYEQYF. CDR3 nucleotides: TGTGCCAGCAGGGGCGAAACCTACGAGCAGTACTTC.

This clone was picked up a small number of times. The chain employs TRBV29-1 and TRBJ1-1; 10 bases are a match to TRBD1. Trimming at V came to 4 bases and at J to 1 base, leaving 6 bases not matched to a gene. The CDR3 is 15 residues long. The germline gives CDR1 SQVTM, CDR2 ANQGSEA. CDR3 region: CSVVGTGAANTEAFF. DNA of the CDR3: TGCAGCGTTGTCGGGACAGGGGCCGCGAACACTGAAGCTTTCTTT. The whole variable domain, remainder taken from reference TRBV29-1 and TRBJ1-1, is SAVISQKPSRDICQRGTSLTIQCQVDSQVTMMFWYRQQPGQSLTLIATANQGSEATYESGFVIDKFPISRPNLTFSTLTVSNMSPEDSSIYLCSVVGTGAANTEAFFGQGTRLTVV.

This chain joins TRBV7-9 and TRBJ1-6; 7 bases line up with TRBD1. From germline, CDR1 is SEHNR and CDR2 FQNEAQ (reference sequence). The CDR3 is 15 residues long. With 5 bases clipped from V and 7 bases from J, the junction kept 8 bases outside the gene matches. The CDR3: CASSHRQGENSPLHF. For the CDR3, the DNA is TGTGCCAGCAGCCACCGACAGGGAGAGAATTCACCCCTCCACTTT.

The chain carries TRBV5-4 and TRBJ2-5, with a possible D match to TRBD1 (6 bases). Trimming took off 2 bases at V and 3 bases at J, with 17 bases between the two ends. This CDR3 spans 16 amino acids. Germline V gene data show CDR1 as SGHNT and CDR2 as YYREEE (reference sequence). The CDR3 protein is CASSFGQRAGEETQYF. DNA of the CDR3: TGTGCCAGCAGCTTCGGACAGAGGGCAGGTGAAGAGACCCAGTACTTC.

This chain links TRBV30 with TRBJ1-1; 9 bases are shared with TRBD1. The germline CDR1 and CDR2 sequences are GTSNPN and SVGIG (reference sequence). V shed 0 bases and J 6 bases; nucleotides not matched to a gene: 17. The CDR3 sequence is 18 residues long. The CDR3 nucleotides read TGTGCCTGGAGTGTACGATGGATGACAGGGGGGGCTGAATCTGAAGCTTTCTTT. Translation gives CAWSVRWMTGGAESEAFF.

The chain couples TRBV19 to TRBJ2-7; the D gene is possibly TRBD2 (5 bases). The length of the CDR3 is 14 residues. Germline V gene sequence: CDR1 LNHDA, CDR2 SQIVND (reference sequence). Trimming cost V 1 base and J 4 bases, with 11 bases left between them. In nucleotides, the CDR3 is TGTGCCAGTAGTATAGCCCGAGGGTATTACGAGCAGTACTTC. This gives the protein CASSIARGYYEQYF.

The gene calls are TRBV27 and TRBJ1-5, with TRBD1 matching over 7 bases. Germline loops: CDR1 MNHEY, CDR2 SMNVEV (reference sequence). There are 16 residues in the CDR3. The V gene end was trimmed by 4 bases and the J gene end by 7 bases; junction bases not matched to a gene: 13. This CDR3 is CASSSLQGQGGQPQHF. The CDR3 DNA follows: TGTGCCAGCAGTTCCCTCCAGGGGCAGGGGGGACAGCCCCAGCATTTT.

This clone was counted once. The J gene is TRBJ1-1, the V gene TRBV7-3; perhaps TRBD1 as D (5 bases). In germline, CDR1 is SGHTA, CDR2 FQGTGA. The CDR3 consists of 13 residues. V lost 5 bases to trimming and J lost 4 bases, with 11 bases between them. The CDR3 sequence is CASSPARGTEAFF. The CDR3 DNA is TGTGCCAGCAGCCCGGCTAGGGGCACTGAAGCTTTCTTT.

The chain recombines TRBV7-9 with TRBJ2-1; 13 positions match TRBD2. J lost 10 bases, V lost 0 bases, and 15 bases had no gene match. The CDR3 length is 19 residues. Germline CDR1 and CDR2: SEHNR and FQNEAQ (reference sequence). The CDR3 sequence is CASSLAGTSGARIVWEQFF. CDR3 coding DNA: TGTGCCAGCAGCTTAGCCGGGACTAGCGGGGCCCGGATAGTGTGGGAGCAGTTCTTC.

The rearrangement links TRBV29-1 to TRBJ1-3; tentative D call: TRBD1 (5 bases). The CDR3 is 13 amino acids. The germline CDR1 and CDR2 sequences are SQVTM and ANQGSEA. Deletions cut 4 bases from V and 3 bases from J, with 10 bases between. CDR3 in amino acids: CSVVRQGGNTIYF. CDR3 DNA sequence: TGCAGCGTTGTGCGGCAGGGTGGAAACACCATATATTTT. The full variable domain, rest sourced from reference TRBV29-1 and TRBJ1-3, is SAVISQKPSRDICQRGTSLTIQCQVDSQVTMMFWYRQQPGQSLTLIATANQGSEATYESGFVIDKFPISRPNLTFSTLTVSNMSPEDSSIYLCSVVRQGGNTIYFGEGSWLTVV.

The chain recombines TRBV7-9 with TRBJ2-5; D might be TRBD2 (8 bases). The V and J ends lost 5 bases and 2 bases respectively, with 21 bases between them. This CDR3 has 17 amino acids. Germline values: CDR1 SEHNR, CDR2 FQNEAQ (reference sequence). DNA for the CDR3: TGTGCCAGCAGCCCCGGGAGGGGGCGGACTATTCAAGAGACCCAGTACTTC. Translating gives CASSPGRGRTIQETQYF.

The gene calls are TRBV9 and TRBJ2-7, with a tentative D call TRBD1 (6 bases). Germline V gene data show CDR1 as SGDLS and CDR2 as YYNGEE. This CDR3 comprises 13 residues. V was shortened by 7 bases and J by 6 bases, with 17 bases between the two germline ends. The CDR3 DNA reads as TGTGCCAGCGGAGGACAGCATCCCACCGAGCAGTACTTC. Its translation is CASGGQHPTEQYF.

The chain is built from TRBV20-1 and TRBJ2-5; D unresolved. The CDR3 contains 11 residues. V dropped 0 bases and J dropped 7 bases, with 6 bases sitting between them. Germline V gene data show CDR1 as DFQATT and CDR2 as SNEGSKA (reference sequence). CDR3 in amino acids: CSARDQLTQYF. CDR3 in DNA: TGCAGTGCTAGAGACCAATTGACCCAGTACTTC.

The V call is TRBV7-6, the J call TRBJ2-1, with TRBD2 matching over 7 bases. With 2 bases clipped from V and 10 bases from J, the junction kept 5 bases outside the gene matches. This CDR3 contains 13 residues. Germline CDR1 SGHVS, CDR2 FNYEAQ. In DNA, the CDR3 is TGTGCCAGCAGCTTAAGGGCGGGAGACGAGCAGTTCTTC. Its translation is CASSLRAGDEQFF.

The chain has TRBV27 and TRBJ2-3; tentative D call: TRBD1 (6 bases). Trimming shortened V by 3 bases and J by 1 base, and 14 bases separated the two germline ends. Germline loops: CDR1 MNHEY, CDR2 SMNVEV (reference sequence). This CDR3 contains 16 residues. The CDR3 here is CASSFWTALGTDTQYF. The DNA of the CDR3 is TGTGCCAGCAGTTTTTGGACAGCCCTAGGCACAGATACGCAGTATTTT.

The rearrangement joins TRBV7-9 to TRBJ2-7; D is unresolved. The CDR3 extends over 11 amino acids. The germline V and J ends were trimmed by 0 bases and 6 bases, with 3 bases remaining between them. Per the germline V gene, CDR1 is SEHNR and CDR2 is FQNEAQ (reference sequence). Here the CDR3 reads CASSLAAEQYF. As DNA, the CDR3 is TGTGCCAGCAGCTTAGCGGCCGAGCAGTACTTC.

The V and J genes are TRBV30 and TRBJ2-2; D is undetermined. Germline lookup yields CDR1 GTSNPN and CDR2 SVGIG (reference sequence). CDR3 length equals 13 residues. Trimming pared 5 bases from V and 4 bases from J, leaving 11 bases between. The CDR3 reads CAWLLAGTGELFF. The CDR3 nucleotides read TGTGCCTGGTTGTTAGCCGGCACCGGGGAGCTGTTTTTT.

J is TRBJ2-1 and V is TRBV6-5; TRBD2 might be the D (6 bases). V was clipped by 6 bases and J by 5 bases, with 14 bases between them. The germline gives CDR1 MNHEY, CDR2 SVGAGI. This CDR3 has 14 amino acids. The CDR3 coding sequence is TGTGCCAGCAGGGCGGGACTGGGGGACAATGAGCAGTTCTTC. Amino acids: CASRAGLGDNEQFF.

The CDR3 reads CASSEGATRNTEAFF. For the CDR3, the DNA is TGTGCCAGCAGTGAAGGGGCTACAAGAAACACTGAAGCTTTCTTT. This chain links TRBV2 with TRBJ1-1; D not resolved. The V and J ends lost 1 base and 2 bases respectively, with 11 bases between them. The CDR3 covers 15 residues. Per the germline V gene, CDR1 is SNHLY and CDR2 is FYNNEI.

V and J are TRBV7-8 and TRBJ2-7, with 7 bases that match TRBD1. The junction had 9 bases not matched to a gene; V was cut back by 7 bases and J by 3 bases. This CDR3 region has 14 residues. The V gene's germline CDR1 is SGHVS and CDR2 FQNEAQ. The CDR3 sequence is CASNLDRVGYEQYF. In DNA form, the CDR3 reads TGTGCCAGCAACCTCGACAGGGTTGGCTACGAGCAGTACTTC.